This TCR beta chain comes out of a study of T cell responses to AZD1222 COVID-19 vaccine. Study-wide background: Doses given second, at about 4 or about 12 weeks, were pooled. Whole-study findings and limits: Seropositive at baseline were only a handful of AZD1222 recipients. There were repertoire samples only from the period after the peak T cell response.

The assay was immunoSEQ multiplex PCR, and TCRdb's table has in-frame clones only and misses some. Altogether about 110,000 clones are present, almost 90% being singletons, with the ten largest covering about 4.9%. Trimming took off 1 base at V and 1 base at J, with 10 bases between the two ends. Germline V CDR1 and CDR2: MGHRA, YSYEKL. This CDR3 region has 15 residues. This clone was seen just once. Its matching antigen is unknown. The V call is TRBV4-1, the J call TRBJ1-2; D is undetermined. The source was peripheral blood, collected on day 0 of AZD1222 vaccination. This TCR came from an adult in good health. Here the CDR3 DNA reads TGCGCCAGCAGCCAAGCTGCGACGGATAACTATGGCTACACCTTC. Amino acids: CASSQAATDNYGYTF.